This TCR beta chain was captured in a study of naive and memory T cell subsets. Overall study findings and caveats: This RNA-based method may be sensitive to activation-related transcript changes.

The SP2 primer and nested alpha and beta constant region primers amplified ligated cDNA in four rounds. For blood and skin samples, reverse transcription used TCR alpha and beta constant primers. TCRdb re-derived calls from the 5' RACE reads in MiXCR, one entry per CDR3 protein. The data contain 50,000 or so distinct CDR3 sequences, 7.2% of them seen just once; the ten biggest clones take up about 9.8%. About this clonotype: Its antigen is still unknown.

The CDR3 contains 14 residues. Trimming pared 3 bases from V and 0 bases from J, leaving 9 bases between. Per germline, CDR1 MNHEY and CDR2 SMNVEV (reference sequence). A UMI-containing oligonucleotide was joined by 3' ligation to the TCR cDNA template. Adult healthy volunteers gave 2.5 ml peripheral blood for whole-blood RNA. Cells were not sorted; total RNA input targeted about 1 to 1000 ng. V gene TRBV27 combines with J gene TRBJ2-7; tentative D call: TRBD2 (6 bases). The receptor was isolated from a male donor in good health. CDR3: CASSFSGDSYEQYF. The CDR3 coding sequence is TGTGCCAGCAGTTTCTCGGGGGACTCCTACGAGCAGTACTTC.